This TCR beta chain is from a study of Ad26.COV2.S vaccination and SARS-CoV-2 variants. Generated by immunoSEQ multiplex PCR, the TCRdb table keeps only in-frame clones and is missing some. The data contain over 110,000 clones, just over 85% of them singletons. The CDR3 has 14 amino acids. Germline V gene data show CDR1 as MNHNY and CDR2 as SVGAGI (reference sequence). Trimming took off 5 bases at V and 5 bases at J, with 12 bases between the two ends. The material sequenced was peripheral blood, taken after recovery from COVID-19. The sequence derives from a human donor who had recovered from COVID-19. This chain joins TRBV6-6 and TRBJ1-4; D unclear. The DNA for the CDR3 is TGTGCCAGCAGTCTTCTAGGGCTGAATGAAAAACTGTTTTTT. Translation gives CASSLLGLNEKLFF.